This TCR beta chain derives from a study of blood T cell repertoires in COVID-19 (dated by TCRdb to the early 2020s). Background for the entire study: Collaborator samples came from the United States, Italy and Spain and covered acute and convalescent phases of COVID-19. The material from the prospective study consisted of cDNA or gDNA derived from T cells, B-cell-depleted T cells, or PBMCs. Subjects who had been exposed to COVID-19, were actively infected with it, or had recovered from it provided the deeply sampled blood TCRbeta repertoires that made up the dataset. A freely available public database, intended as a resource for researchers studying the immune response to SARS-CoV-2, is where the repertoires were released. Samples were obtained from the ongoing ImmuneRACE study (first 160 participants) and from 1,254 subjects provided by 6 global collaborators. Nearly every sample came with metadata listing a de-identified subject ID, COVID-19 status, age in years and sex. Where available, HLA class I and class II types were taken from metadata supplied by the sample provider and were not determined by assay-based typing. Study-level results and caveats: The quantity of clinical and demographic metadata differed by source and by participant and was supplied without curation.

The germline V end is reduced by 8 bases and the J end by 6 bases; junction bases left unmatched: 11. Including cysteine and phenylalanine, the CDR3 has 13 amino acids. The retained sequence is limited to the CDR3, 39 bases, with the frame set at the first base. CDR1 and CDR2 are drawn from the germline V gene: SQVTM, ANQGSEA. In the case of this clone: Its antigen remains undetermined. No base qualities exist here, and no much larger clone lies one base off it.

TCRbeta CDR3 regions were amplified from genomic DNA using the immunoSEQ Assay, a bias-controlled multiplex PCR. Per the original workflow: The number of nucleated cells in each sample was estimated from the amplification of reference gene primers within the assay. To quantify the absolute abundance of each unique TCRbeta CDR3 rearrangement, sequence reads were collapsed and filtered. For each sample, productive Simpson clonality was calculated as the square root of Simpson's diversity index over productive rearrangements. The table comes from immuneACCESS by way of TCRdb, which keeps in-frame sequences with V and J called. Part of the clones is missing from these tables; in studies checked, under half for an unresolved V gene and the rest for unknown reasons. D and trimming were read from the DNA, whereas the V and J calls and clone size are those reported in that table. This sample comprises about 320,000 clones, roughly 85% of them detected only once. Just over 7% of the sample is in the top ten clones.

Collaborating institutions collected whole blood in K2EDTA tubes following their own protocols. For TCRbeta analysis, collaborator samples were shipped as frozen whole blood, as isolated PBMCs, or as DNA extracted from either sample type. Sequencing was performed on peripheral blood. The chain uses TRBV29-1 and TRBJ2-3; TRBD2 matches 7 bases in the middle. The source is a human donor in a cohort sampled during active COVID-19. The CDR3 is CSPRRAAGDTQYF. DNA sequence: TGCAGCCCGAGGCGGGCAGCGGGGGATACGCAGTATTTT.